The present entry profiles one TCR beta chain with its context. The sample originates from a study of CD8 T cells in Susac syndrome. Germline V gene data show CDR1 as GTSNPN and CDR2 as SVGIG (reference sequence). V dropped 0 bases and J dropped 6 bases, with 15 bases sitting between them. CDR3 length: 15 residues. RNA in amounts of about 0.45 to 1 ug was reverse transcribed with random hexamers. With immunoSEQ multiplex PCR, TCR beta CDR3 was amplified across 54 Vbeta and 13 Jbeta. Using its own MiXCR run on the immunoSEQ multiplex PCR reads, TCRdb lists one record per CDR3 protein. The table shows some 180,000 distinct CDR3 sequences, with approximately 94% occurring only once. CD8+ and CD4+ T cells from blood underwent TCR beta sequencing, which was carried out in a high-throughput format. Healthy donors, matched for age and sex, constituted the control group. TEMRA cells were enriched by FACS, while CD8+ and CD4+ T cells were obtained through a negative isolation that was performed magnetically.

Sequenced sample: CD4+ T cells from PBMCs. This clonotype was obtained from a human donor in good health. This chain links TRBV30 with TRBJ1-5; possible D gene TRBD1, 5 bases. Here the CDR3 DNA reads TGTGCCTGGAGTGTACAAGGTAGGGGAAGTCAGCCCCAGCATTTT. Amino acid sequence: CAWSVQGRGSQPQHF.